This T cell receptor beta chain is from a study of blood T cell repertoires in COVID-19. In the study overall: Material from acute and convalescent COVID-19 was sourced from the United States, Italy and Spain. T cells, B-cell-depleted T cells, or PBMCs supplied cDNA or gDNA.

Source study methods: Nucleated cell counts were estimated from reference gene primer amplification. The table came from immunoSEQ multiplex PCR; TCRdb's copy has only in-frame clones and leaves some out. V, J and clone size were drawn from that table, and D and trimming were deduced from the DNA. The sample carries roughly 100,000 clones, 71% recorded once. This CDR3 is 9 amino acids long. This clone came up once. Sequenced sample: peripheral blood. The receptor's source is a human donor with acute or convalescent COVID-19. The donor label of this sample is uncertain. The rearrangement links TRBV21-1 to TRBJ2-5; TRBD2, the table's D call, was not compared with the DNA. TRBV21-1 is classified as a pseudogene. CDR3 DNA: TGTGCCAGCCCCCTTACCCAGTACTTC. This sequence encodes CASPLTQYF.